The present TCR beta chain was sequenced within a study of CD8 T cells in ankylosing spondylitis. The study, taken as a whole, reports: Ankylosing spondylitis blood seemed to carry a telltale TCR beta motif made of under 10 highly homologous variants.

This clonotype was seen ten or more times. Antigen: not known. Libraries of TCR beta came from quantitative 5'-RACE with molecular barcodes. MiXCR, run by TCRdb on the 5' RACE reads, gives a single entry per CDR3 protein. Here the sample spans 700,000 to 850,000 distinct CDR3 sequences, 10% to 15% being singletons. CDR3 length: 14 amino acids. Germline-derived CDR1 and CDR2 are DFQATT and SNEGSKA (reference sequence). V lost 6 bases to trimming and J lost 1 base, with 15 bases between them. The specimen was blood, either unsorted or a sorted T cell fraction (not recorded which). The genes are TRBV20-1 and TRBJ1-1; maybe TRBD1 (6 bases). The clonotype originates from a male donor with ankylosing spondylitis. In nucleotides, the CDR3 is TGCAGTGCCCCGAGGCAGGGGCCGAACACTGAAGCTTTCTTT. Translated, it gives CSAPRQGPNTEAFF.